A selection of T cell receptor beta chains follows, all from one sample in a study of T cell responses to AZD1222 COVID-19 vaccine. Clones were sequenced by immunoSEQ multiplex PCR, and TCRdb holds only the in-frame ones, with some missing. Counted here are some 150,000 clones, around 85% occurring once; the ten biggest clones make up 5.5%. The source was peripheral blood, collected on day 0 of MenACWY control vaccination. These receptors were obtained from an adult in good health. Both conserved end residues are trimmed from each CDR3. D genes are given only for firm matches.

D: NA
V: TRBV28
J: TRBJ1-5
CDR3: ASSLLRGGGQPQH

D: NA
V: TRBV28
J: TRBJ1-1
CDR3: ASRLSGGEIGAF

D: TRBD1
V: TRBV5-1
J: TRBJ2-7
CDR3: ASGGQGYSREQY

D: NA
V: TRBV9
J: TRBJ1-1
CDR3: ASSVSFLRLGGNTEAF

D: NA
V: TRBV18
J: TRBJ2-1
CDR3: ASSPQPLLGF

D: NA
V: TRBV12-2
J: TRBJ2-7
CDR3: ASPPDEQY

D: TRBD1
V: TRBV18
J: TRBJ1-2
CDR3: ASSPGTGDLYGYT

D: NA
V: TRBV18
J: TRBJ1-1
CDR3: ASSRQGTEAF

D: TRBD1
V: TRBV2
J: TRBJ2-1
CDR3: ASREGPTGDNEQF

D: TRBD1
V: TRBV5-6
J: TRBJ1-1
CDR3: ASSLRDSEAF

D: TRBD2
V: TRBV5-4
J: TRBJ2-2
CDR3: ASSLPGLAGVGELF

D: TRBD1
V: TRBV6-5
J: TRBJ2-2
CDR3: ASSYLDRVNTGELF

D: TRBD1
V: TRBV30
J: TRBJ1-6
CDR3: AWSVKGQGNSPLH

D: NA
V: TRBV2
J: TRBJ1-1
CDR3: ASSEMQGNTEAF

D: NA
V: TRBV28
J: TRBJ1-1
CDR3: ASRGPRGRGQPEAF

D: NA
V: TRBV29-1
J: TRBJ1-3
CDR3: SVVRSSGNTIY

D: NA
V: TRBV19
J: TRBJ1-2
CDR3: ASSFRGMYGYT

D: NA
V: TRBV27
J: TRBJ1-5
CDR3: ASSLVSGNQPQH

D: TRBD1
V: TRBV15
J: TRBJ2-3
CDR3: ATSRPTGGWTDTQY

D: NA
V: TRBV5-4
J: TRBJ2-3
CDR3: ASSLELFVRGPADTQY

D: NA
V: TRBV5-1
J: TRBJ1-4
CDR3: ASSDRSFEKLF

D: NA
V: TRBV4-3
J: TRBJ2-6
CDR3: ASSQAGQGAGLAAAGANVLT

D: NA
V: TRBV4-3
J: TRBJ2-3
CDR3: ASSQDLGGGTDTQY